Shown below are 12 T cell receptor beta chains from a single sample sequenced in a study of T cells in localized non-small cell lung cancer. Using immunoSEQ multiplex PCR, the repertoire was profiled, and TCRdb retains in-frame clones only, with some absent. The profile covers roughly 27,000 clones, with roughly 90% appearing a single time and 28% taken by the ten largest. The sequencing here drew on peripheral blood, taken before any cancer treatment. The origin of the receptors is a female donor older than 55 with stage I lung adenocarcinoma.

The chain couples TRBV10-3 to TRBJ1-2, with no clear D. Germline assignment: CDR1 ENHRY and CDR2 SYGVKD. This CDR3 is 16 amino acids long. The V end lost 4 bases, the J end lost 2 bases, and 17 bases lay between the germline ends. CDR3 sequence: CAISAPRGNTNYGYTF. DNA for the CDR3: TGTGCCATCAGTGCCCCCAGAGGTAATACCAACTATGGCTACACCTTC.

This rearrangement joins TRBV13 to TRBJ2-7; D is perhaps TRBD1 (5 bases). Germline CDR1 PRHDT, CDR2 FYEKMQ (reference sequence). V was clipped by 5 bases and J by 2 bases, with 16 bases between them. This CDR3 region has 15 residues. CDR3 protein: CASSRQGRTAYEQYF. CDR3 coding DNA: TGTGCCAGCAGCCGCCAGGGTCGCACAGCCTACGAGCAGTACTTC.

This clone is medium-sized (0.01 to 0.1%) by share. The V gene is TRBV2, the J gene TRBJ2-5, with D perhaps being TRBD1 or TRBD2 (6 bases each). V dropped 7 bases and J dropped 0 bases, with 9 bases sitting between them. There are 13 residues in the CDR3. Looked up from germline, CDR1 is SNHLY and CDR2 is FYNNEI. The CDR3 protein is CASNRDYQETQYF. The CDR3 bases are TGTGCCAGCAACAGGGACTACCAAGAGACCCAGTACTTC.

The rearrangement joins TRBV5-1 to TRBJ2-7; weak D call: TRBD1 (6 bases). Per the germline V gene, CDR1 is SGHRS and CDR2 is YFSETQ. This CDR3 contains 14 residues. Deletions cut 3 bases from V and 3 bases from J, with 13 bases between. CDR3 amino acids: CASSSQGHRYEQYF. CDR3 in DNA: TGCGCCAGCAGCTCCCAGGGACATCGCTACGAGCAGTACTTC. Together with reference TRBV5-1 and TRBJ2-7, the CDR3 gives the full variable domain: KAGVTQTPRYLIKTRGQQVTLSCSPISGHRSVSWYQQTPGQGLQFLFEYFSETQRNKGNFPGRFSGRQFSNSRSEMNVSTLELGDSALYLCASSSQGHRYEQYFGPGTRLTVT.

A single count supports this clone. The J gene is TRBJ2-1, the V gene TRBV5-1, with D maybe TRBD1 (6 bases). CDR3 length equals 15 residues. Looked up from germline, CDR1 is SGHRS and CDR2 is YFSETQ. Trimming pared 4 bases from V and 2 bases from J, leaving 13 bases between. DNA for the CDR3: TGCGCCAGCAGCCCACAGGGCATAGCCTACAATGAGCAGTTCTTC. This encodes CASSPQGIAYNEQFF.

CDR3: CASSDTGNTGELFF. CDR3 bases: TGCGCCAGCAGTGATACAGGGAACACCGGGGAGCTGTTTTTT. The V call is TRBV10-1, the J call TRBJ2-2, with D perhaps matching TRBD1 (5 bases). V shed 3 bases and J shed 1 base, with 6 bases lying between them. There are 14 residues in the CDR3. Germline lookup yields CDR1 WNHNN and CDR2 SYGVQD (reference sequence).

The J gene is TRBJ2-2, the V gene TRBV7-9; 7 positions match TRBD1. The CDR3 is 16 amino acids. Germline V gene data show CDR1 as SEHNR and CDR2 as FQNEAQ (reference sequence). J was trimmed by 3 bases and V by 1 base; bases with no gene match: 5. CDR3: CASSLERGRYTGELFF. Here the CDR3 DNA reads TGTGCCAGCAGCTTAGAGAGGGGGCGGTACACCGGGGAGCTGTTTTTT.

V is TRBV5-5 and J is TRBJ2-7; D is tentatively TRBD1 or TRBD2 (5 bases each). Germline lookup yields CDR1 SGHKS and CDR2 YYEKEE (reference sequence). Between the trimmed V and J ends, which lost 3 bases and 9 bases, there was a span of 16 bases. The CDR3 extends over 13 amino acids. CDR3 loop: CASSSGTLFAQYF. CDR3 bases: TGTGCCAGCAGCTCCGGGACCCTTTTCGCGCAGTACTTC.

This clone was counted once. CDR3 nucleotide sequence: TGTGCCAGCGGACGGGACAACAATCAGCCCCAGCATTTT. Translated: CASGRDNNQPQHF. The chain combines TRBV2 with TRBJ1-5, with a possible D match to TRBD1 (6 bases). V shed 8 bases and J shed 3 bases, with 11 bases lying between them. Germline CDR1 SNHLY, CDR2 FYNNEI. The CDR3 has 13 residues.

The V and J genes are TRBV7-8 and TRBJ1-5, with D unresolved. Germline CDR1 is SGHVS and CDR2 is FQNEAQ. The CDR3 consists of 16 residues. The V end lost 3 bases, the J end lost 3 bases, and 15 bases lay between the germline ends. The CDR3, as DNA: TGTGCCAGCAGCTTCACAGTGAGTGAGACCAATCAGCCCCAGCATTTT. Encoded protein: CASSFTVSETNQPQHF.

The chain couples TRBV6-1 to TRBJ1-2; a weak D match, TRBD1 (5 bases). Germline V gene data show CDR1 as MNHNS and CDR2 as SASEGT. Trimming removed 4 bases at V and 2 bases at J, with 5 bases between. This CDR3 comprises 12 residues. Here the CDR3 DNA reads TGTGCCAGCAGTGGGGACAACTATGGCTACACCTTC. It translates to CASSGDNYGYTF.

This clone was counted a single time. The rearrangement uses TRBV5-1 and TRBJ2-7; TRBD2 might be the D (5 bases). The CDR3 covers 13 residues. V lost 5 bases to trimming and J lost 1 base, with 10 bases between them. Per germline, CDR1 SGHRS and CDR2 YFSETQ. The CDR3 DNA reads as TGCGCCAGCAGTAAGAGGGTTTCCTACGAGCAGTACTTC. Its translation is CASSKRVSYEQYF. Filled out from reference TRBV5-1 and TRBJ2-7, the complete variable domain reads KAGVTQTPRYLIKTRGQQVTLSCSPISGHRSVSWYQQTPGQGLQFLFEYFSETQRNKGNFPGRFSGRQFSNSRSEMNVSTLELGDSALYLCASSKRVSYEQYFGPGTRLTVT.